Listed below are T cell receptor beta chains from one sample, sequenced in a study of blood T cell repertoires in COVID-19. The method was immunoSEQ multiplex PCR; TCRdb's version includes in-frame clones alone and lacks a portion of them. The sample has approximately 90,000 clones, 60% to 80% seen once; the top ten hold approximately 15%. Sequences were obtained from peripheral blood. All receptors derive from a woman older than 75 with acute or convalescent COVID-19. CDR3s include the opening cysteine and the closing phenylalanine or tryptophan. Fields, in order: clone size, J gene, V gene, D gene, CDR3 protein, CDR3 DNA. A D gene is named only where the DNA matches it firmly. The listing skips clone size in some rows; elsewhere it reads once, few, many or a size class.

>.|TRBJ1-5|TRBV5-6|TRBD1
CASSLFWDRDQPQHF
TGTGCCAGCAGCCTATTTTGGGACAGGGATCAGCCCCAGCATTTT
>medium-sized|TRBJ1-1|TRBV3-1/TRBV3-2|TRBD1
CASSRQGAVEAFF
TGTGCCAGCAGCCGACAGGGGGCGGTTGAAGCTTTCTTT
>.|TRBJ1-2|TRBV6-2/TRBV6-3|.
CASSSTYGTLGYTF
TGTGCCAGCAGTTCAACATACGGGACACTTGGCTACACCTTC
>few|TRBJ2-3|TRBV7-2|TRBD2
CASSLGPQGAGGTDTQYF
TGTGCCAGCAGCTTGGGGCCCCAAGGAGCGGGGGGGACAGATACGCAGTATTTT
>.|TRBJ2-1|TRBV20-1|.
CSLRRVHEQFF
TGCAGCTTGCGTCGGGTACATGAGCAGTTCTTC
>.|TRBJ2-5|TRBV6-5|.
CASRQPGAGEETQYF
TGTGCCAGCAGGCAACCAGGGGCGGGAGAAGAGACCCAGTACTTC
>.|TRBJ1-6|TRBV9|TRBD1
CASSETGFHNSPLHF
TGTGCCAGCAGCGAGACAGGGTTCCATAATTCACCCCTCCACTTT
>.|TRBJ2-3|TRBV6-5|.
CASLSGHTDTQYF
TGTGCCAGCCTATCCGGTCACACAGATACGCAGTATTTT
>.|TRBJ1-1|TRBV7-9|TRBD1
CASSLDGTARAFF
TGTGCCAGCAGCTTGGATGGGACAGCACGGGCTTTCTTT
>.|TRBJ1-2|TRBV27|.
CASSITGINSGYTF
TGTGCCAGCAGTATTACCGGGATCAACTCCGGCTACACCTTC
>.|TRBJ2-3|TRBV4-2|TRBD2
CASSHGLAGGLNTDTQYF
TGTGCCAGCAGCCACGGACTAGCGGGGGGCCTCAACACAGATACGCAGTATTTT
>many|TRBJ2-7|TRBV1|.
CTSSHKWEMGRRSSYEQYF
TGCACCAGCAGCCATAAATGGGAAATGGGGCGAAGAAGCTCCTACGAGCAGTACTTC
>.|TRBJ1-2|TRBV3-1/TRBV3-2|TRBD1
CASSLGPGQVRYGYTF
TGTGCCAGCAGCCTTGGACCGGGACAGGTGAGGTATGGCTACACCTTC
>.|TRBJ2-5|TRBV3-1/TRBV3-2|.
CASSQISGEETQYF
TGTGCCAGCAGCCAAATATCGGGGGAAGAGACCCAGTACTTC
>.|TRBJ2-7|TRBV6-2/TRBV6-3|.
CASSWGGGGGDEQYF
TGTGCCAGCAGTTGGGGCGGTGGGGGAGGCGACGAGCAGTACTTC
>.|TRBJ2-3|TRBV5-1|.
CASSLAAGPTDTQYF
TGCGCCAGCAGCTTGGCGGCAGGTCCCACAGATACGCAGTATTTT
>.|TRBJ1-2|TRBV3-1/TRBV3-2|.
CASSRGNAGDYGYTF
TGTGCCAGCAGCCGAGGAAATGCGGGAGACTATGGCTACACCTTC
>.|TRBJ1-3|TRBV28|.
CASRPGGGNTIYF
TGTGCCAGCAGACCCGGGGGTGGAAACACCATATATTTT
>.|TRBJ1-1|TRBV29-1|TRBD1
CSVEDTGQGAWAFF
TGCAGCGTTGAAGATACCGGACAGGGGGCCTGGGCTTTCTTT
>.|TRBJ1-2|TRBV30|TRBD1
CAWSVGQADYGYTF
TGTGCCTGGAGTGTAGGACAGGCCGACTATGGCTACACCTTC
>once|TRBJ2-7|TRBV9|TRBD1
CASSVQGQGLYEQYF
TGTGCCAGCAGCGTACAGGGACAGGGGTTGTACGAGCAGTACTTC
>.|TRBJ2-2|TRBV10-3|TRBD2
CAISGSSGGENTGELFF
TGTGCCATCAGTGGTTCTAGCGGGGGGGAGAACACCGGGGAGCTGTTTTTT
>.|TRBJ1-2|TRBV28|.
CASSPGSVYGYTF
TGTGCCAGCAGCCCAGGATCAGTCTATGGCTACACCTTC
>.|TRBJ1-2|TRBV21-1|.
CASSKRAAGYTF
TGTGCCAGCAGCAAGAGGGCTGCTGGCTACACCTTC
>.|TRBJ2-1|TRBV5-1|TRBD2
CASSLAGSGVYNEQFF
TGCGCCAGCAGCTTGGCCGGTAGCGGGGTCTACAATGAGCAGTTCTTC
>few|TRBJ1-2|TRBV9|.
CASTKMASNYGYTF
TGTGCCAGCACCAAAATGGCCTCAAACTATGGCTACACCTTC
>.|TRBJ1-2|TRBV3-1/TRBV3-2|.
CASSQDGDGNYGYTF
TGTGCCAGCAGCCAAGATGGCGACGGGAACTATGGCTACACCTTC
>.|TRBJ1-1|TRBV2|.
CASRLQGGTEAFF
TGTGCCAGCAGACTACAGGGAGGGACTGAAGCTTTCTTT
>few|TRBJ1-2|TRBV5-4|.
CASSLVPGQYLSSYGYTF
TGTGCCAGCAGCTTGGTCCCAGGGCAATACCTCTCATCCTATGGCTACACCTTC
>few|TRBJ1-2|TRBV3-1/TRBV3-2|TRBD1
CASSHKRQGNYGYTF
TGTGCCAGCAGCCATAAGAGACAGGGGAACTATGGCTACACCTTC
>once|TRBJ1-5|TRBV6-6|.
CASRQERDQPQHF
TGTGCCAGTCGACAGGAAAGGGATCAGCCCCAGCATTTT
>.|TRBJ1-4|TRBV6-6|TRBD1
CASSRTGGTNEKLFF
TGTGCCAGCAGTCGAACAGGGGGAACTAATGAAAAACTGTTTTTT
>few|TRBJ2-1|TRBV4-2|TRBD2
CASRLISGGAWDEQFF
TGTGCCAGCAGGCTAATTAGCGGGGGGGCCTGGGATGAGCAGTTCTTC
>.|TRBJ1-2|TRBV6-5|.
CASSPGPVYGYTF
TGTGCCAGCAGTCCAGGGCCAGTTTATGGCTACACCTTC
>.|TRBJ2-3|TRBV19|TRBD2
CASSILAGITDTQYF
TGTGCCAGTAGTATCTTAGCGGGGATAACAGATACGCAGTATTTT
>.|TRBJ2-3|TRBV6-2/TRBV6-3|.
CASSFPRIPGSFPTDTQYF
TGTGCCAGCAGTTTCCCACGCATTCCGGGGTCATTCCCCACAGATACGCAGTATTTT
>.|TRBJ1-5|TRBV4-1|.
CASSLSGISYNQPQHF
TGCGCCAGCAGCCTGTCAGGGATTAGCTACAATCAGCCCCAGCATTTT
>.|TRBJ1-2|TRBV7-2|.
CASSLNRQSGGYTF
TGTGCCAGCAGCCTTAATAGACAGAGTGGTGGCTACACCTTC
>few|TRBJ1-5|TRBV25-1|.
CASSASNQPQHF
TGTGCCAGCAGTGCCTCCAATCAGCCCCAGCATTTT
>.|TRBJ2-5|TRBV5-4|TRBD1
CASSLTGSQETQYF
TGTGCCAGCAGTTTGACAGGGAGTCAAGAGACCCAGTACTTC
>.|TRBJ2-7|TRBV18|.
CASSLESYEQYF
TGTGCCAGCTCACTTGAGTCCTACGAGCAGTACTTC
>.|TRBJ1-1|TRBV5-1|.
CASSQRRDTSKGTEAFF
TGCGCCAGCAGCCAACGAAGGGACACCTCAAAGGGGACTGAAGCTTTCTTT